These 28 T cell receptor beta chains originate from one sample sequenced in a study of cytomegalovirus exposure and HLA in healthy donors. TCRdb's table, derived via immunoSEQ multiplex PCR, lists solely in-frame clones and lacks some. The sample includes fewer than 400,000 clones, around 90% of them seen just once. The material sequenced was PBMCs. The receptor set was obtained from a man aged 25-40 years in good health and CMV-seronegative.

The CDR3 DNA is TGTGCCTGGAGCCGTGGACAGGGGAGCTCCTACGAGCAGTACTTC. Amino acid sequence: CAWSRGQGSSYEQYF. The chain recombines TRBV30 with TRBJ2-7; 9 bases are a match to TRBD1. CDR1 and CDR2 from the germline V gene are GTSNPN and SVGIG (reference sequence). V lost 3 bases, J lost 0 bases, and 6 bases stayed unmatched. The CDR3 length is 15 residues.

The chain uses TRBV7-2 and TRBJ1-6; 10 bases agree with TRBD1. Germline trimming cut 2 bases from V and 5 bases from J; bases unmatched to any gene: 3. Germline CDR1 reads SGHTA; CDR2 reads FQGNSA. This CDR3 contains 16 residues. The CDR3 here is CASSLLTGGNNSPLHF. The CDR3 nucleotides are TGTGCCAGCAGCTTATTGACAGGGGGCAATAATTCACCCCTCCACTTT.

The chain recombines TRBV5-6 with TRBJ2-5, with TRBD1 matching 10 bases. CDR3 size: 16 residues. Germline V lookup: CDR1 SGHDT, CDR2 YYEEEE. J was trimmed by 4 bases and V by 0 bases; bases with no gene match: 6. CDR3 in amino acids: CASSLGQGALGETQYF. DNA of the CDR3: TGTGCCAGCAGCTTGGGACAGGGGGCTTTGGGAGAGACCCAGTACTTC. Together with reference TRBV5-6 and TRBJ2-5, the CDR3 gives the full variable domain: DAGVTQSPTHLIKTRGQQVTLRCSPKSGHDTVSWYQQALGQGPQFIFQYYEEEERQRGNFPDRFSGHQFPNYSSELNVNALLLGDSALYLCASSLGQGALGETQYFGPGTRLLVL.

The sample holds one count of this clone. The chain carries TRBV15 and TRBJ2-7; 9 positions agree with TRBD1. The CDR3 has 16 amino acids. Per the germline V gene, CDR1 is LNHNV and CDR2 is YYDKDF (reference sequence). V shed 1 base and J 7 bases; nucleotides not matched to a gene: 11. The CDR3 loop reads CATSRAGTGKGREQYF. CDR3 DNA sequence: TGTGCCACCAGCAGAGCGGGGACAGGGAAAGGAAGGGAGCAGTACTTC.

V and J are TRBV7-9 and TRBJ2-6; D may be TRBD2 (6 bases). Germline V gene sequence: CDR1 SEHNR, CDR2 FQNEAQ (reference sequence). The CDR3 runs 15 residues. The V gene lost 4 bases and the J gene lost 2 bases, with 9 bases spanning the gap. CDR3 protein: CASSSPGAGANVLTF. The CDR3 region has the DNA TGTGCCAGCAGCTCCCCGGGGGCTGGGGCCAACGTCCTGACTTTC. Using reference TRBV7-9 and TRBJ2-6 for the parts outside the CDR3, the full variable domain is DTGVSQNPRHKITKRGQNVTFRCDPISEHNRLYWYRQTLGQGPEFLTYFQNEAQLEKSRLLSDRFSAERPKGSFSTLEIQRTEQGDSAMYLCASSSPGAGANVLTFGAGSRLTVL.

The count of this clone is one. The chain is built from TRBV27 and TRBJ2-1; TRBD1 matches 7 bases. The CDR3 is 14 amino acids. Trimming cost V 6 bases and J 12 bases; bases outside gene matches: 14. Germline assignment: CDR1 MNHEY and CDR2 SMNVEV (reference sequence). CDR3 DNA sequence: TGTGCCAGCAGCATCGCCGGGACAGTAACGGGGCAGTTCTTC. Protein sequence: CASSIAGTVTGQFF.

The rearrangement uses TRBV15 and TRBJ2-5, with TRBD1 matching over 9 bases. The J segment lost 5 bases and the V segment lost 3 bases, leaving 7 bases of the junction unmatched. The CDR3 length is 15 residues. The germline V gene encodes CDR1 LNHNV and CDR2 YYDKDF (reference sequence). In DNA, the CDR3 is TGTGCCACCAGCAGTACACAGGGGGCGAGGGAGACCCAGTACTTC. Its protein is CATSSTQGARETQYF.

The rearrangement uses TRBV6-1 and TRBJ2-1; 10 nucleotides align to TRBD1. Germline loops: CDR1 MNHNS, CDR2 SASEGT. This CDR3 comprises 17 residues. V shed 2 bases and J 3 bases; nucleotides not matched to a gene: 7. The CDR3 sequence: CASSERATGGLYNEQFF. CDR3 sequence (DNA): TGTGCCAGCAGTGAAAGGGCGACAGGGGGCCTCTACAATGAGCAGTTCTTC.

This clone showed up just once. This sequence joins TRBV4-1 and TRBJ1-6; no firm D call. Trimming removed 0 bases from V and 9 bases from J, with 9 bases in between. The CDR3 has 14 residues. The V gene's germline CDR1 is MGHRA and CDR2 YSYEKL. DNA of the CDR3: TGCGCCAGCAGCCAAGAACGGGGAAGTTCACCCCTCCACTTT. It translates to CASSQERGSSPLHF.

J is TRBJ1-3 and V is TRBV7-2, with 7 nucleotides matching TRBD1. This CDR3 spans 17 amino acids. The germline gives CDR1 SGHTA, CDR2 FQGNSA. The junction had 10 bases not matched to a gene; V was cut back by 5 bases and J by 0 bases. The CDR3 loop reads CASSPFGQVYSGNTIYF. The CDR3 DNA reads as TGTGCCAGCAGCCCCTTCGGACAGGTTTACTCTGGAAACACCATATATTTT.

CDR3 sequence reads: CASGGRRGRIGELFF. The CDR3 nucleotides read TGTGCCAGCGGCGGACGCAGGGGGCGTATCGGGGAGCTGTTTTTT. V is TRBV6-1 and J is TRBJ2-2, with TRBD1 identical over 8 bases. The CDR3 runs to 15 residues. Looked up from germline, CDR1 is MNHNS and CDR2 is SASEGT. The ends lost 8 bases at V and 7 bases at J; junction bases unmatched: 12.

This clone was counted between two and nine times. CDR3 loop: CASSIESNYGYTF. The CDR3, as DNA: TGTGCCAGTAGTATTGAGAGCAACTATGGCTACACCTTC. The chain employs TRBV19 and TRBJ1-2; no definite D call. This CDR3 spans 13 amino acids. CDR1 is LNHDA, CDR2 SQIVND, per germline (reference sequence). Trimming shortened V by 3 bases and J by 2 bases, and 7 bases separated the two germline ends. Complete variable domain (other parts from reference TRBV19 and TRBJ1-2): DGGITQSPKYLFRKEGQNVTLSCEQNLNHDAMYWYRQDPGQGLRLIYYSQIVNDFQKGDIAEGYSVSREKKESFPLTVTSAQKNPTAFYLCASSIESNYGYTFGSGTRLTVV.

The J gene is TRBJ2-5, the V gene TRBV11-3; D might be TRBD1 (5 bases). CDR1 is SGHNT, CDR2 YENEEA, per germline. Deletions cut 5 bases from V and 3 bases from J, with 13 bases between. The CDR3 has 14 amino acids. The chain's CDR3 is CASSTGRVEETQYF. For the CDR3, the DNA is TGTGCCAGCAGCACTGGCAGGGTTGAAGAGACCCAGTACTTC.

DNA for the CDR3: TGCGCCAGCAGCCACGGTCAGGGGCGAAATAGCAATCAGCCCCAGCATTTT. Protein sequence: CASSHGQGRNSNQPQHF. The V gene is TRBV4-1, the J gene TRBJ1-5; possibly TRBD1 for D (6 bases). Germline loops: CDR1 MGHRA, CDR2 YSYEKL. The V end was cut by 3 bases, the J end by 0 bases, with 15 bases between. This CDR3 spans 17 amino acids.

This chain uses TRBV4-1 with TRBJ2-3, with a tentative D call TRBD2 (6 bases). Deletions cut 1 base from V and 2 bases from J, with 19 bases between. In germline, CDR1 is MGHRA, CDR2 YSYEKL. The CDR3 has 18 residues. The CDR3 nucleotides read TGCGCCAGCAGCCAAGCCCCGGGCCTAGCGCGATTCACAGATACGCAGTATTTT. Translation gives CASSQAPGLARFTDTQYF.

This sequence joins TRBV25-1 and TRBJ1-5; D not resolved. Trimming cost V 5 bases and J 4 bases, with 12 bases left between them. Looked up from germline, CDR1 is MGHDK and CDR2 is SYGVNS. This CDR3 region has 14 residues. The CDR3 DNA reads as TGTGCCAGCAGTCCCAAGCCGTCGAATCAGCCCCAGCATTTT. Amino acid sequence: CASSPKPSNQPQHF.

V and J are TRBV6-5 and TRBJ1-4; D unclear. This CDR3 has 16 amino acids. In germline, CDR1 is MNHEY, CDR2 SVGAGI. Deletions cut 0 bases from V and 2 bases from J, with 10 bases between. CDR3: CASSYSVGGTNEKLFF. CDR3 in DNA: TGTGCCAGCAGTTACTCCGTAGGCGGGACTAATGAAAAACTGTTTTTT.

The rearrangement joins TRBV7-2 to TRBJ1-1; 11 nucleotides match TRBD1. V was clipped by 4 bases and J by 6 bases; unmatched bases: 4. Germline lookup yields CDR1 SGHTA and CDR2 FQGNSA. The CDR3 runs 14 residues. The CDR3 here is CASSWTGGVSEAFF. CDR3 bases: TGTGCCAGCAGCTGGACAGGGGGCGTCTCTGAAGCTTTCTTT.

This chain joins TRBV5-5 and TRBJ2-1; 8 nucleotides line up with TRBD2. The CDR3 runs to 14 residues. V trimming: 0 bases; J trimming: 4 bases; junction bases outside the gene matches: 0. CDR1 is SGHKS and CDR2 is YYEKEE in the germline V gene (reference sequence). The CDR3 DNA is TGTGCCAGCAGCTTGGGCGGGGGGTACAATGAGCAGTTCTTC. Its protein product is CASSLGGGYNEQFF.

The V call is TRBV5-8, the J call TRBJ1-1; 8 nucleotides agree with TRBD1. Looked up from germline, CDR1 is SGHTS and CDR2 is YDEGEE. The J segment lost 3 bases and the V segment lost 0 bases, leaving 4 bases of the junction unmatched. This CDR3 is 15 amino acids long. The CDR3: CASSLGTGKHTEAFF. The CDR3 nucleotides are TGTGCCAGCAGCTTGGGGACAGGGAAGCACACTGAAGCTTTCTTT.

CDR3 amino acids: CASSQVDRGITDTQYF. The CDR3 coding sequence is TGTGCCAGCAGCCAAGTAGACCGGGGAATCACAGATACGCAGTATTTT. The chain joins TRBV14 to TRBJ2-3, with D possibly TRBD2 on 5 matching bases. In germline, CDR1 is SGHDN, CDR2 FVKESK. V shed 1 base and J shed 2 bases, with 13 bases lying between them. The CDR3 extends over 16 amino acids.

V and J are TRBV5-1 and TRBJ2-2, with 7 bases aligning to TRBD1. Per the germline V gene, CDR1 is SGHRS and CDR2 is YFSETQ. V lost 0 bases to trimming and J lost 2 bases; unmatched junction nucleotides: 10. The CDR3 contains 18 residues. CDR3 loop: CASSLAFAGTANTGELFF. CDR3 in DNA: TGCGCCAGCAGCTTGGCCTTTGCCGGGACAGCCAACACCGGGGAGCTGTTTTTT.

This rearrangement joins TRBV6-5 to TRBJ1-3; no definite D call. In germline, CDR1 is MNHEY, CDR2 SVGAGI. CDR3 size: 13 residues. V lost 6 bases and J lost 8, with 14 bases in between. The CDR3 region is CASRLLASDTIYF. CDR3 sequence (DNA): TGTGCCAGCAGGCTTTTGGCGAGCGACACCATATATTTT.

This CDR3 is CASSLSADHRGFEQYF. The CDR3 DNA reads TGTGCCAGCAGCTTAAGCGCGGATCACAGGGGCTTCGAGCAGTACTTC. V usage is TRBV11-1 and J usage is TRBJ2-7, with 7 positions matching TRBD1. CDR3 length equals 16 residues. J gave up 6 bases and V 2 bases, and 13 bases lay outside the gene matches. CDR1 is SGHAT and CDR2 is FQDESV in the germline V gene (reference sequence).

The genes are TRBV6-5 and TRBJ2-7, with 7 bases identical to TRBD1. CDR1 is MNHEY, CDR2 SVGAGI, per germline. CDR3 length: 14 amino acids. V gave up 6 bases and J gave up 3 bases; unmatched junction bases: 8. The CDR3 is CASSPGTVSYEQYF. Written as DNA, the CDR3 is TGTGCCAGCAGCCCCGGGACAGTCAGCTACGAGCAGTACTTC.

The chain combines TRBV19 with TRBJ2-5, with 8 bases lining up with TRBD2. The germline V gene has CDR1 LNHDA and CDR2 SQIVND (reference sequence). With V trimmed by 5 bases and J by 1 base, 6 bases remained unmatched. The CDR3 extends over 15 amino acids. CDR3 protein: CASSSGTRRQETQYF. DNA of the CDR3: TGTGCCAGTAGTTCTGGGACTAGACGCCAAGAGACCCAGTACTTC.

Comments on this clone: The sample has other DNA sequences that encode this CDR3 too. The chain links TRBV6-6 to TRBJ2-7; a possible D gene is TRBD1 (6 bases). Germline V gene sequence: CDR1 MNHNY, CDR2 SVGAGI (reference sequence). The CDR3 is 15 residues long. V lost 0 bases and J lost 4, with 13 bases in between. The DNA of the CDR3 is TGTGCCAGCAGTTACTCGACTACGGGGACATACGAGCAGTACTTC. Translated: CASSYSTTGTYEQYF.

In its sample, this clone was seen once. V usage is TRBV30 and J usage is TRBJ2-7; the match to TRBD2 covers 7 bases. The CDR3 totals 12 residues. Per germline, CDR1 GTSNPN and CDR2 SVGIG (reference sequence). Trimming at V came to 8 bases and at J to 0 bases, leaving 4 bases not matched to a gene. CDR3 sequence: CAAGELSYEQYF. The DNA for the CDR3 is TGTGCCGCGGGGGAACTCTCCTACGAGCAGTACTTC.